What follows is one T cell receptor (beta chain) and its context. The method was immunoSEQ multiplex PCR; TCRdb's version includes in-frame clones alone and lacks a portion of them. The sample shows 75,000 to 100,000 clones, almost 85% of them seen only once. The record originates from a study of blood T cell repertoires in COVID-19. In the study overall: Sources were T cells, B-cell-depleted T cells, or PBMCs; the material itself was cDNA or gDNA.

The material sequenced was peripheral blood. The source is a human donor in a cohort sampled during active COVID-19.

CDR3 sequence reads: CASGFDRGETQYF. The DNA of the CDR3 is TGTGCTAGTGGTTTCGACAGGGGGGAGACCCAGTACTTC. The genes are TRBV12-5 and TRBJ2-5, with 9 bases fitting TRBD1. The length of the CDR3 is 13 residues. Germline assignment: CDR1 LGHNT and CDR2 FRNRAP. After removal of 3 bases from V and 5 bases from J, the junction contained 1 base not matched to a gene.